This T cell receptor beta chain was recorded in a study of OX40 agonist ivuxolimab in advanced cancers. Regarding the study as a whole: The CD4+ and CD8+ T cells in the blood had expanded clonally by week 6 at 0.1 to 3.0 mg/kg.

Clones were read by immunoSEQ multiplex PCR, and TCRdb kept only the in-frame ones, dropping some. The profile shows 40,000 to 55,000 clones, approximately 88% of them singletons. On this clone itself: Its antigen remains unidentified.

V was cut by 4 bases and J by 1 base, with 17 bases left in between. CDR1 is SGHTA and CDR2 is FQGNSA in the germline V gene. CDR3 length: 16 amino acids. The origin of this receptor is an adult with an advanced solid tumor such as melanoma, head and neck, liver or kidney cancer. The sequenced sample was CD4+ or CD8+ T cells sorted from blood, obtained in a trial of the OX40 agonist ivuxolimab. The chain couples TRBV7-2 to TRBJ2-7; D tentatively fits TRBD1 or TRBD2 (6 bases each). The CDR3, as DNA: TGTGCCAGCAGCTCTCAAGGGGGACTTAATTCCTACGAGCAGTACTTC. It encodes CASSSQGGLNSYEQYF.